The 21 T cell receptor beta chains below all came from one sample that was sequenced in a study of cytomegalovirus exposure and HLA in healthy donors. Vbeta (60) and Jbeta (13) primers were used in the PCR. Profiling relied on immunoSEQ multiplex PCR, and the TCRdb table lists in-frame clones only, not all of them. The sample holds about 140,000 clones; 70% to 80% are singletons and the top ten take 2% to 2.5%. What was sequenced was PBMCs. These receptors all stem from a man aged 30-40 years in good health and CMV-seronegative.

The V gene is TRBV7-6, the J gene TRBJ2-1; tentatively, D is TRBD2 (6 bases). V was pared by 1 base and J by 4 bases, with 17 bases between. This CDR3 has 17 amino acids. CDR1 SGHVS and CDR2 FNYEAQ come from the germline V gene. CDR3 bases: TGTGCCAGCAGCTTAGTGTCGGGGGACGTTGGTTACAATGAGCAGTTCTTC. Translating it yields CASSLVSGDVGYNEQFF.

This clone was observed a few times. The J gene is TRBJ1-5, the V gene TRBV4-1, with D possibly matching TRBD1 (6 bases). V dropped 4 bases and J dropped 6 bases, with 10 bases sitting between them. The germline gives CDR1 MGHRA, CDR2 YSYEKL. CDR3 length: 13 amino acids. DNA of the CDR3: TGCGCCAGCAGCCGTGGACAGCTTCAGCCCCAGCATTTT. It codes for CASSRGQLQPQHF.

The chain couples TRBV28 to TRBJ2-7; 7 bases agree with TRBD2. The germline CDR1 and CDR2 sequences are MDHEN and SYDVKM. The CDR3 runs 13 residues. The V gene end was trimmed by 7 bases and the J gene end by 7 bases; junction bases not matched to a gene: 10. In nucleotides, the CDR3 is TGTGCCAGCACCTCGGGACTAAAGTTTGAGCAGTACTTC. It encodes CASTSGLKFEQYF.

The rearrangement links TRBV2 to TRBJ2-5; 9 positions agree with TRBD1. The germline V gene has CDR1 SNHLY and CDR2 FYNNEI. This CDR3 is built from 11 residues. Losses at the gene ends were 5 bases for V and 9 bases for J; bases not matched to a gene: 1. The CDR3 reads CASSRQGAQYF. Written as DNA, the CDR3 is TGTGCCAGCAGTCGACAGGGGGCCCAGTACTTC.

The chain uses TRBV7-9 and TRBJ2-7; perhaps TRBD1 as D (7 bases). CDR1 and CDR2 (germline): SEHNR, FQNEAQ (reference sequence). This CDR3 contains 19 residues. The V end lost 5 bases, the J end lost 0 bases, and 26 bases lay between the germline ends. The chain's CDR3 is CASSLWTGGTEKPSYEQYF. CDR3 DNA: TGTGCCAGCAGCCTCTGGACCGGCGGGACAGAAAAGCCCTCCTACGAGCAGTACTTC.

This chain joins TRBV7-3 and TRBJ2-2; tentatively, D is TRBD1 (6 bases). Trimming removed 10 bases from V and 1 base from J, with 13 bases in between. CDR3 length: 14 amino acids. Germline-derived CDR1 and CDR2 are SGHTA and FQGTGA. CDR3 protein: CATRGQRNTGELFF. The CDR3 DNA follows: TGTGCCACCAGGGGCCAGAGGAACACCGGGGAGCTGTTTTTT.

The CDR3 DNA reads TGTGCCAGCAGCTTAGCGTTCCGACAGGGGGATCAGCCCCAGCATTTT. Protein product: CASSLAFRQGDQPQHF. The chain uses TRBV7-8 and TRBJ1-5; 9 bases map to TRBD1. There are 16 residues in the CDR3. Germline CDR1 and CDR2: SGHVS and FQNEAQ. V lost 0 bases, J lost 5 bases, and 5 bases stayed unmatched.

The chain joins TRBV7-3 to TRBJ2-5; D is undetermined. V was shortened by 1 base and J by 3 bases, with 6 bases between the two germline ends. Germline V gives CDR1 SGHTA, CDR2 FQGTGA. This CDR3 has 13 residues. The CDR3 sequence: CASSLRLEETQYF. As DNA, the CDR3 is TGTGCCAGCAGCTTAAGACTTGAAGAGACCCAGTACTTC.

CDR3 in amino acids: CAWSVLFRSSYNSPLHF. CDR3 sequence (DNA): TGTGCCTGGAGTGTACTCTTTCGGAGCTCCTATAATTCACCCCTCCACTTT. The genes are TRBV30 and TRBJ1-6; D is uncertain. The CDR3 spans 17 residues. With 0 bases removed from V and 0 bases from J, the gap between germline ends came to 12 bases. Germline loops: CDR1 GTSNPN, CDR2 SVGIG (reference sequence).

CDR3 DNA: TGTGCCAGCAGTTACGGGGGCTTAGTTGAAGCTTTCTTT. This codes for CASSYGGLVEAFF. The genes are TRBV6-5 and TRBJ1-1; tentative D call: TRBD1 (6 bases). The germline V gene has CDR1 MNHEY and CDR2 SVGAGI. V shed 2 bases and J shed 7 bases, with 11 bases lying between them. This CDR3 comprises 13 residues.

The sample holds one count of this clone. CDR3 sequence reads: CASSKYRTGVSSGNTIYF. CDR3 in DNA: TGTGCCAGCAGCAAATATCGTACAGGGGTAAGCTCTGGAAACACCATATATTTT. The V and J genes are TRBV21-1 and TRBJ1-3; the D segment call TRBD1 is taken from the table without a DNA check. TRBV21-1 is a pseudogene locus. The CDR3 extends over 18 amino acids.

This clone was counted only a few times. This chain links TRBV6-5 with TRBJ2-7; TRBD2 matches at 10 bases. Unmatched junction bases numbered 6, after V lost 11 bases and J lost 2 bases. Germline CDR1 reads MNHEY; CDR2 reads SVGAGI. The CDR3 extends over 13 amino acids. The CDR3 nucleotides are TGTGCCTCCCAGCGGGAGGGGACCTACGAGCAGTACTTC. Its protein product is CASQREGTYEQYF.

The J gene is TRBJ1-4, the V gene TRBV28; the match to TRBD1 covers 10 bases. CDR1 is MDHEN and CDR2 is SYDVKM in the germline V gene. The CDR3 runs 14 residues. The junction had 4 bases not matched to a gene; V was cut back by 5 bases and J by 7 bases. CDR3 loop: CASSRTGGPEKLFF. As DNA, the CDR3 is TGTGCCAGCAGTAGGACAGGGGGACCTGAAAAACTGTTTTTT.

The V call is TRBV6-1, the J call TRBJ1-5; D is possibly TRBD1 (6 bases). Trimming left V 1 base short and J 4 bases short, with 11 bases between. Germline V lookup: CDR1 MNHNS, CDR2 SASEGT. The CDR3 contains 15 residues. The CDR3 nucleotides read TGTGCCAGCAGTGAAGTGGGGGCCCTTAATCAGCCCCAGCATTTT. As protein: CASSEVGALNQPQHF.

The CDR3 bases are TGCGCCAGCAGGGACAGGGGGTTCCACAATGAGCAGTTCTTC. It translates to CASRDRGFHNEQFF. This sequence joins TRBV5-1 and TRBJ2-1; 10 bases match TRBD1. Trimming at V came to 5 bases and at J to 5 bases, leaving 4 bases not matched to a gene. The CDR3 is 14 amino acids. The germline V gene encodes CDR1 SGHRS and CDR2 YFSETQ.

As to this clone: This sample includes further DNA sequences coding for the same CDR3. The genes are TRBV9 and TRBJ2-1, with 13 bases that match TRBD2. The CDR3 extends over 16 amino acids. The germline CDR1 and CDR2 sequences are SGDLS and YYNGEE. After removal of 4 bases from V and 5 bases from J, the junction contained 6 bases not matched to a gene. The CDR3 coding sequence is TGTGCCAGCAGCCCCAGACTAGCGGGGGGACACAATGAGCAGTTCTTC. This gives the protein CASSPRLAGGHNEQFF.

This sequence joins TRBV7-3 and TRBJ1-5; 10 nucleotides align to TRBD1. The CDR3 extends over 20 amino acids. Trimming took 0 bases from V and 0 from J; bases not matched to a gene: 11. Germline V gene sequence: CDR1 SGHTA, CDR2 FQGTGA. The CDR3 region has the DNA TGTGCCAGCAGCTTAACGGACTGGGACAGGGGCCGATTTAGCAATCAGCCCCAGCATTTT. Its translation is CASSLTDWDRGRFSNQPQHF.

CDR3 protein: CASSLFGLAAYNEQFF. CDR3 sequence (DNA): TGTGCCAGCAGTTTATTTGGACTAGCGGCGTACAATGAGCAGTTCTTC. The rearrangement links TRBV28 to TRBJ2-1; 10 nucleotides line up with TRBD2. The length of the CDR3 is 16 residues. Per germline, CDR1 MDHEN and CDR2 SYDVKM. Trimming at V came to 1 base and at J to 4 bases, leaving 4 bases not matched to a gene.

The chain uses TRBV7-2 and TRBJ2-1; TRBD2 might be the D (6 bases). Germline V gene sequence: CDR1 SGHTA, CDR2 FQGNSA. V was trimmed by 2 bases and J by 8 bases, leaving 10 bases between them. The CDR3 sequence is 13 residues long. For the CDR3, the DNA is TGTGCCAGCAGCTTAAGTTGGGGGGATGAGCAGTTCTTC. Residues: CASSLSWGDEQFF. The full variable domain, with the rest looked up from reference TRBV7-2 and TRBJ2-1, is GAGVSQSPSNKVTEKGKDVELRCDPISGHTALYWYRQSLGQGLEFLIYFQGNSAPDKSGLPSDRFSAERTGGSVSTLTIQRTQQEDSAVYLCASSLSWGDEQFFGPGTRLTVL.

V gene TRBV7-2 combines with J gene TRBJ2-2; TRBD1 aligns across 7 bases. CDR3 length: 15 residues. Germline V gene lookup returns CDR1 SGHTA and CDR2 FQGNSA. Unmatched junction bases numbered 5, after V lost 0 bases and J lost 7 bases. The CDR3 DNA follows: TGTGCCAGCAGCTTAGCGCCGGGGACAGTCGGGGAGCTGTTTTTT. Translated, it gives CASSLAPGTVGELFF.

This chain uses TRBV30 with TRBJ2-2; 10 nucleotides match TRBD1. The germline CDR1 and CDR2 sequences are GTSNPN and SVGIG (reference sequence). CDR3 size: 14 residues. The V gene end was trimmed by 8 bases and the J gene end by 6 bases; junction bases not matched to a gene: 9. CDR3 loop: CAGRDRGVAGELFF. CDR3 coding DNA: TGTGCCGGCCGGGACAGGGGAGTCGCCGGGGAGCTGTTTTTT.